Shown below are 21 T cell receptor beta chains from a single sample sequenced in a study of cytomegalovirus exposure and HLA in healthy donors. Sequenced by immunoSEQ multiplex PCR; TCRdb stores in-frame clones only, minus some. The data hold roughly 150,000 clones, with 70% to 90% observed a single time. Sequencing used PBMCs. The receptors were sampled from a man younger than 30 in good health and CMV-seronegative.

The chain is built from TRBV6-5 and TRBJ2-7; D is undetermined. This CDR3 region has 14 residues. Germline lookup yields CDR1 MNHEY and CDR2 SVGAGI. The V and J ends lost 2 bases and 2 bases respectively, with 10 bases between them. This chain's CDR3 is CASSYDAVAYEQYF. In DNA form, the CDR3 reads TGTGCCAGCAGTTACGATGCGGTTGCCTACGAGCAGTACTTC.

The CDR3 nucleotides are TGCGCCAGCAGCTTGCGGCAGGGGAACACCATATATTTT. This translates into CASSLRQGNTIYF. The rearrangement uses TRBV5-1 and TRBJ1-3, with D possibly TRBD1 on 6 matching bases. Germline assignment: CDR1 SGHRS and CDR2 YFSETQ. The CDR3 consists of 13 residues. V lost 1 base, J lost 7 bases, and 9 bases lay in between.

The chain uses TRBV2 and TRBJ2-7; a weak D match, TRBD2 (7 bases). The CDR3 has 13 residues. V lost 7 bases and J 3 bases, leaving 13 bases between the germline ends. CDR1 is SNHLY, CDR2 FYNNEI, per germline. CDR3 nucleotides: TGTGCCAGCAATCGGGGGGCGGTCTACGAGCAGTACTTC. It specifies CASNRGAVYEQYF.

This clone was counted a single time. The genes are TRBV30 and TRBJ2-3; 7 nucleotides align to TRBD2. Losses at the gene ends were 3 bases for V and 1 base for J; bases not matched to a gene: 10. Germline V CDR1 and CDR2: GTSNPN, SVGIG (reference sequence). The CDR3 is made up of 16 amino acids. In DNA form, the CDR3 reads TGTGCCTGGAGGACCTTCGGTCGGGGGGGCACAGATACGCAGTATTTT. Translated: CAWRTFGRGGTDTQYF.

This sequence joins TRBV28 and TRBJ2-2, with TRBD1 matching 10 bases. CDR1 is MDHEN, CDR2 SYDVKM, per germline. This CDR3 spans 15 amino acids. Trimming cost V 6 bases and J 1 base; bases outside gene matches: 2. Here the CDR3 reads CASRRTGGNTGELFF. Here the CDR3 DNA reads TGTGCCAGCAGGCGGACAGGGGGGAACACCGGGGAGCTGTTTTTT.

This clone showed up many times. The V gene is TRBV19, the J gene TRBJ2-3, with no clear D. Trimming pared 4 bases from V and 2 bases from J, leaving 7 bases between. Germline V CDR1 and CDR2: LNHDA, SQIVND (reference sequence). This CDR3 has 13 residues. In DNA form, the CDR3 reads TGTGCCAGTAGTACACAATCCACAGATACGCAGTATTTT. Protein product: CASSTQSTDTQYF.

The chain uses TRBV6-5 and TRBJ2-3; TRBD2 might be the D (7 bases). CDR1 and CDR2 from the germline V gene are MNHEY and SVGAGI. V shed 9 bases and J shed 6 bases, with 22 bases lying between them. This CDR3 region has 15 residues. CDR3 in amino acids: CASNTLGGGIDTQYF. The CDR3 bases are TGTGCCAGTAATACGTTGGGGGGGGGCATTGATACGCAGTATTTT.

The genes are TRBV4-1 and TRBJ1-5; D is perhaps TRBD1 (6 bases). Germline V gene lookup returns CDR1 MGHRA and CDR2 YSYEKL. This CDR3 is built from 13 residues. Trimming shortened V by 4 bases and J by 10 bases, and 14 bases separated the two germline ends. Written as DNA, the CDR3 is TGCGCCAGCAGCCTCCCCGACAGGACCCCCCAGCATTTT. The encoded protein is CASSLPDRTPQHF.

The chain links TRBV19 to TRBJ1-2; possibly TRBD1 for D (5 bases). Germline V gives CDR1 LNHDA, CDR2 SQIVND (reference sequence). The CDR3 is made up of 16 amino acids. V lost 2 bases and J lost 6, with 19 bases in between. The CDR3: CASSIKGSGRADGYTF. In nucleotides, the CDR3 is TGTGCCAGTAGTATAAAGGGTTCGGGCAGGGCTGATGGCTACACCTTC.

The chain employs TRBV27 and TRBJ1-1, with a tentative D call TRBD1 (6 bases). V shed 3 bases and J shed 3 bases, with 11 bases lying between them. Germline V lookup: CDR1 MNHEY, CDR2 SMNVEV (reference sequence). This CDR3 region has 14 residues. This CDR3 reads CASSFGGADTEAFF. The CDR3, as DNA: TGTGCCAGCAGTTTTGGGGGGGCGGACACTGAAGCTTTCTTT.

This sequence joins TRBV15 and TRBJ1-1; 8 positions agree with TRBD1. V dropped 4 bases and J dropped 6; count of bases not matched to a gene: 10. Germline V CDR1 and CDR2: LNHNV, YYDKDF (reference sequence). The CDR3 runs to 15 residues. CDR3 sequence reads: CATSIRDRFGPEAFF. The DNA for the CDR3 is TGTGCCACCAGCATAAGGGACAGGTTTGGACCTGAAGCTTTCTTT. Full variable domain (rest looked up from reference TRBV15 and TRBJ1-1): DAMVIQNPRYQVTQFGKPVTLSCSQTLNHNVMYWYQQKSSQAPKLLFHYYDKDFNNEADTPDNFQSRRPNTSFCFLDIRSPGLGDTAMYLCATSIRDRFGPEAFFGQGTRLTVV.

Written as DNA, the CDR3 is TGTGCCAGCAGCTTAGTGCAGAAGCAAGAGACCCAGTACTTC. Protein: CASSLVQKQETQYF. The chain employs TRBV7-8 and TRBJ2-5, with unresolved D. Germline assignment: CDR1 SGHVS and CDR2 FQNEAQ. The CDR3 is made up of 14 amino acids. V gave up 1 base and J gave up 2 bases, with 8 bases separating them.

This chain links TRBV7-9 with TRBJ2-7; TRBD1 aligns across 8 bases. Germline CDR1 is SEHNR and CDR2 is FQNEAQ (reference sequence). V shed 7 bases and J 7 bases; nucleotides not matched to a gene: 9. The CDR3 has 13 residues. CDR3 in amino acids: CASTPSGGPEQYF. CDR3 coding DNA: TGTGCCAGCACCCCCTCAGGGGGCCCGGAGCAGTACTTC.

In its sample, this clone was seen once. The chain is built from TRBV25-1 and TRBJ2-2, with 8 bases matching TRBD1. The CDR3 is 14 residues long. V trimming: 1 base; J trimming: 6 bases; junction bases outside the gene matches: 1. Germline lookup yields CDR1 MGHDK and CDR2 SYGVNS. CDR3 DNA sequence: TGTGCCAGCAGTGAATTGGACAGGGCCGGGGAGCTGTTTTTT. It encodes CASSELDRAGELFF.

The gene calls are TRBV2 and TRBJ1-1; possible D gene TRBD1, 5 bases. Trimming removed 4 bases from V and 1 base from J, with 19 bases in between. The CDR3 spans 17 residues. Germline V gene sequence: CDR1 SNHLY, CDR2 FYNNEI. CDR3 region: CASSGPSTQVWNTEAFF. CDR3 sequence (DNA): TGTGCCAGCAGTGGACCTTCTACACAGGTTTGGAACACTGAAGCTTTCTTT.

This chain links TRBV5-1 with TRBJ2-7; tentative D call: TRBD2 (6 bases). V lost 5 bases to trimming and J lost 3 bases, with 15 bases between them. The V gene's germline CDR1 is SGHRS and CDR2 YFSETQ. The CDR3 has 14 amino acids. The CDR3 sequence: CASSVGGPNYEQYF. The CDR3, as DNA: TGCGCCAGCAGTGTGGGAGGCCCCAACTACGAGCAGTACTTC.

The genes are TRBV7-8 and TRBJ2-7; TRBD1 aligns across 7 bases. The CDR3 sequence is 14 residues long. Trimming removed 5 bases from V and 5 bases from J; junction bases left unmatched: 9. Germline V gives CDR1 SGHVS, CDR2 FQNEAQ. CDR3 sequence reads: CASSPWTGWDEQYF. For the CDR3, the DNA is TGTGCCAGCAGCCCTTGGACAGGTTGGGACGAGCAGTACTTC.

The CDR3 loop reads CASRTGDEKLFF. CDR3 nucleotide sequence: TGCGCCAGCAGGACAGGGGATGAAAAACTGTTTTTT. The genes are TRBV5-1 and TRBJ1-4; 8 nucleotides match TRBD1. With 5 bases clipped from V and 6 bases from J, the junction kept 0 bases outside the gene matches. The germline CDR1 and CDR2 sequences are SGHRS and YFSETQ. This CDR3 comprises 12 residues.

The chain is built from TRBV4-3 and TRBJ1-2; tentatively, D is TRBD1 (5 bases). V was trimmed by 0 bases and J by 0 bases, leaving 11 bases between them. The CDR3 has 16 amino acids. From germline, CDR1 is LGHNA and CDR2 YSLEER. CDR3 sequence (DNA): TGCGCCAGCAGCCAAGAAGGGGTAAATTCTAACTATGGCTACACCTTC. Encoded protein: CASSQEGVNSNYGYTF.

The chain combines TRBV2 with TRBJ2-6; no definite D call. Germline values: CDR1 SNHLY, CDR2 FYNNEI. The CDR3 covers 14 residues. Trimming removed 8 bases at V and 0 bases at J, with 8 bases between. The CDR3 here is CASHRASGANVLTF. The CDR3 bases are TGTGCCAGCCACCGAGCCTCTGGGGCCAACGTCCTGACTTTC. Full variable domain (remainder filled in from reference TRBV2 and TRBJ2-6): EPEVTQTPSHQVTQMGQEVILRCVPISNHLYFYWYRQILGQKVEFLVSFYNNEISEKSEIFDDQFSVERPDGSNFTLKIRSTKLEDSAMYFCASHRASGANVLTFGAGSRLTVL.

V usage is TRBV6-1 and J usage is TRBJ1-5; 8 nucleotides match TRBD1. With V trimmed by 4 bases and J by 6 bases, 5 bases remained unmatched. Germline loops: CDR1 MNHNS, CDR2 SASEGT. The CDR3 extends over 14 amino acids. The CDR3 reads CASSVSGGGQPQHF. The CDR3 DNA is TGTGCCAGCAGTGTGTCAGGGGGCGGTCAGCCCCAGCATTTT.